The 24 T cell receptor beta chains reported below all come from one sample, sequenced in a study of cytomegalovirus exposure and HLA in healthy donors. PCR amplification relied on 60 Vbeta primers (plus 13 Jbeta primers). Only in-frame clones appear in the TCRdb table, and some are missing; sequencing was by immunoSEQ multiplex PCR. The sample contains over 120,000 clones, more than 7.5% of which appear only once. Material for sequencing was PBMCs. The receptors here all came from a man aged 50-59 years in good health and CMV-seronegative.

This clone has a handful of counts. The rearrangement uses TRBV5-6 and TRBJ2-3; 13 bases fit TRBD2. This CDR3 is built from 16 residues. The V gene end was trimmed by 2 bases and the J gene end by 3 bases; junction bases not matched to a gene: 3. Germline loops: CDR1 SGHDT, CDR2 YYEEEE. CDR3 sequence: CASSFPTSGGTDTQYF. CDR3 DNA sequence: TGTGCCAGCAGCTTCCCGACTAGCGGGGGGACAGATACGCAGTATTTT.

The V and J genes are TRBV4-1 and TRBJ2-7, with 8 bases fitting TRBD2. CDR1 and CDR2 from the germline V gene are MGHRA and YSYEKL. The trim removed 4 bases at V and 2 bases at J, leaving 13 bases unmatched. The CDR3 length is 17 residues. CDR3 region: CASSPPRGGRSTYEQYF. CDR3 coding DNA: TGCGCCAGCAGCCCGCCTCGGGGGGGCAGGTCCACCTACGAGCAGTACTTC.

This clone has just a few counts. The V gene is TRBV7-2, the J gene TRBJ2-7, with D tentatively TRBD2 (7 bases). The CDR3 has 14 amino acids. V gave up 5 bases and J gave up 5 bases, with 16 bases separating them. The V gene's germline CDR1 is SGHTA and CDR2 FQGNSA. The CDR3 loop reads CASSARGRGNEQYF. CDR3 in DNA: TGTGCCAGCAGCGCCCGGGGGCGGGGGAACGAGCAGTACTTC. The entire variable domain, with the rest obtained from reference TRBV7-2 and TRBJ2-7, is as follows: GAGVSQSPSNKVTEKGKDVELRCDPISGHTALYWYRQSLGQGLEFLIYFQGNSAPDKSGLPSDRFSAERTGGSVSTLTIQRTQQEDSAVYLCASSARGRGNEQYFGPGTRLTVT.

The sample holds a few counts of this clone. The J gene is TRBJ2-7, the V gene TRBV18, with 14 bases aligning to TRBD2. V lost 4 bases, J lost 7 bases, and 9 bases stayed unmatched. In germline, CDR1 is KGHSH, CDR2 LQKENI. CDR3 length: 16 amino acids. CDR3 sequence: CASSLFPGLAGEEQYF. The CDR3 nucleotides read TGTGCCAGCTCACTTTTTCCGGGACTAGCGGGAGAAGAGCAGTACTTC.

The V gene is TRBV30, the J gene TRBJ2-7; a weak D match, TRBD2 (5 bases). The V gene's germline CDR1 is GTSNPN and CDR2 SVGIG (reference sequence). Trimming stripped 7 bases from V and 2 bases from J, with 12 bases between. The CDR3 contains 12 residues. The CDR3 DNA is TGTGCCTCAGCCGGGAAGACCTACGAGCAGTACTTC. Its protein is CASAGKTYEQYF.

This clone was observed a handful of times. CDR3: CASSFNSGKSTDTQYF. Written as DNA, the CDR3 is TGCGCCAGCAGCTTTAATAGCGGGAAGAGCACAGATACGCAGTATTTT. The chain couples TRBV5-1 to TRBJ2-3; 8 bases match TRBD2. The CDR3 contains 16 residues. V was pared by 2 bases and J by 0 bases, with 5 bases of the junction left unmatched. CDR1 and CDR2 (germline): SGHRS, YFSETQ.

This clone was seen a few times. In DNA form, the CDR3 reads TGTGCCAGCAGTGCCAACAGCGGGAGGCCAGGAGGGTACGAGCAGTACTTC. Its protein product is CASSANSGRPGGYEQYF. This chain joins TRBV2 and TRBJ2-7; 9 bases map to TRBD2. V gave up 4 bases and J gave up 4 bases; unmatched junction bases: 14. Germline V lookup: CDR1 SNHLY, CDR2 FYNNEI. This CDR3 is 17 amino acids long. Full variable domain (missing parts from reference TRBV2 and TRBJ2-7): EPEVTQTPSHQVTQMGQEVILRCVPISNHLYFYWYRQILGQKVEFLVSFYNNEISEKSEIFDDQFSVERPDGSNFTLKIRSTKLEDSAMYFCASSANSGRPGGYEQYFGPGTRLTVT.

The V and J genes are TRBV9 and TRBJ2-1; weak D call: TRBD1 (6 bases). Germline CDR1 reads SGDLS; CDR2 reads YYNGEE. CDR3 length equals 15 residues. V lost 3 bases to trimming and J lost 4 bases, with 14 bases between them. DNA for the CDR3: TGTGCCAGCAGCGACCCCAGGGGACGTTACAATGAGCAGTTCTTC. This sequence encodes CASSDPRGRYNEQFF.

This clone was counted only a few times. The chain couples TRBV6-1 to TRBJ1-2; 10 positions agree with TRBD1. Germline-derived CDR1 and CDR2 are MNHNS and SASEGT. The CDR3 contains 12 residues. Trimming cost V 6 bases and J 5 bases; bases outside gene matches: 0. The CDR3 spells CASRGQGYGYTF. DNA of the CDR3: TGTGCCAGCAGGGGACAGGGGTATGGCTACACCTTC.

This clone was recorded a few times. CDR3 DNA: TGTGCCTACACCTACGGGGTACTAGTCACTGAAGCTTTCTTT. This codes for CAYTYGVLVTEAFF. J is TRBJ1-1 and V is TRBV30; D call uncertain. This CDR3 is built from 14 residues. With 7 bases removed from V and 4 bases from J, the gap between germline ends came to 19 bases. Looked up from germline, CDR1 is GTSNPN and CDR2 is SVGIG (reference sequence).

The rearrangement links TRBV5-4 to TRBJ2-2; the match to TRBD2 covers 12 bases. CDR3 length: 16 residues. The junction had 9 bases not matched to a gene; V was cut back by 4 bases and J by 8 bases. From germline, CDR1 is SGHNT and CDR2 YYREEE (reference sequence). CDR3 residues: CASSPRTSGASGELFF. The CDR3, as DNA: TGTGCCAGCAGCCCACGGACTAGCGGGGCTAGTGGGGAGCTGTTTTTT.

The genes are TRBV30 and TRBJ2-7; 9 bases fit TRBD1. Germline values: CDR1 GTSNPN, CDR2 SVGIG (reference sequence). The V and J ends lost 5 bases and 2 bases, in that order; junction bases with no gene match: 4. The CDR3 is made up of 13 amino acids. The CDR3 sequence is CAWRDRATYEQYF. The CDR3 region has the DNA TGTGCCTGGCGGGACAGGGCCACCTACGAGCAGTACTTC.

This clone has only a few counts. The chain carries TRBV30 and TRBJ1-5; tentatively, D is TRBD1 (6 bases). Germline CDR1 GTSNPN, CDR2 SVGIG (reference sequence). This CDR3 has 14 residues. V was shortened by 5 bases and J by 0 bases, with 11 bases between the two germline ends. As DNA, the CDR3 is TGTGCCTGGGGGGGCATAGATAGCAATCAGCCCCAGCATTTT. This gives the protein CAWGGIDSNQPQHF.

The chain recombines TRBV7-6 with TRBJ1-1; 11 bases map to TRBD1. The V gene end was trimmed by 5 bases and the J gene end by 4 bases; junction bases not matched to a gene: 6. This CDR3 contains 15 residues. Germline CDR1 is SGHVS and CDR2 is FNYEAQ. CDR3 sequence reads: CASSQRTGGVTEAFF. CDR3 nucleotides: TGTGCCAGCAGCCAAAGGACAGGGGGCGTCACTGAAGCTTTCTTT.

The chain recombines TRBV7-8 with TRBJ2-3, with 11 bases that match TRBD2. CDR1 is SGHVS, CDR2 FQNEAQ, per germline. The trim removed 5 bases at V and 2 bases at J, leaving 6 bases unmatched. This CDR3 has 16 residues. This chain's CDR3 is CASSAEGLAVTDTQYF. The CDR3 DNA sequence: TGTGCCAGCAGCGCCGAGGGACTAGCGGTCACAGATACGCAGTATTTT. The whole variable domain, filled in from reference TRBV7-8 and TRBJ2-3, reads GAGVSQSPRYKVAKRGQDVALRCDPISGHVSLFWYQQALGQGPEFLTYFQNEAQLDKSGLPSDRFFAERPEGSVSTLKIQRTQQEDSAVYLCASSAEGLAVTDTQYFGPGTRLTVL.

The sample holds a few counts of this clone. The CDR3 sequence: CASTKRGAVTNEQFF. In nucleotides, the CDR3 is TGTGCCAGCACAAAACGGGGGGCGGTTACCAATGAGCAGTTCTTC. The J gene is TRBJ2-1, the V gene TRBV6-5; tentative D call: TRBD2 (7 bases). There are 15 residues in the CDR3. Trimming cost V 7 bases and J 6 bases, with 19 bases left between them. Germline CDR1 and CDR2: MNHEY and SVGAGI.

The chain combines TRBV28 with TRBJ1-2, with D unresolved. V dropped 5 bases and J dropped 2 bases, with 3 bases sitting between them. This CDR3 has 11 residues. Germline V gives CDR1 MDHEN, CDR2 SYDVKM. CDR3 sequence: CASSLNYGYTF. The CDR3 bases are TGTGCCAGCAGTCTAAACTATGGCTACACCTTC.

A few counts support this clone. CDR3 loop: CASSMGRFKYGYTF. Here the CDR3 DNA reads TGTGCCAGTAGTATGGGGCGGTTTAAGTATGGCTACACCTTC. This chain joins TRBV19 and TRBJ1-2; D is perhaps TRBD1 (5 bases). Germline V gene lookup returns CDR1 LNHDA and CDR2 SQIVND (reference sequence). The ends were cut back, 3 bases at V and 5 bases at J, with 13 bases in the middle. This CDR3 is 14 amino acids long.

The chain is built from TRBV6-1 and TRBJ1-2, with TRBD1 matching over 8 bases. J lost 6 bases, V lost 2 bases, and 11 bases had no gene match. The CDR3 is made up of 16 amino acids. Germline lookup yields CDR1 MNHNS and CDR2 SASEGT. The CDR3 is CASSEKGPGRGHGYTF. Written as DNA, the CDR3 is TGTGCCAGCAGTGAAAAGGGGCCCGGCAGGGGGCATGGCTACACCTTC.

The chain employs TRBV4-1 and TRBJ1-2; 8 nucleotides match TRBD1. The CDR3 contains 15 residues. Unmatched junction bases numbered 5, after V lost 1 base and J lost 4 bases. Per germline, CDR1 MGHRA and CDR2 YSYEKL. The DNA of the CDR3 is TGCGCCAGCAGCCAAGGTGAGACAGGGGCCTATGGCTACACCTTC. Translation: CASSQGETGAYGYTF.

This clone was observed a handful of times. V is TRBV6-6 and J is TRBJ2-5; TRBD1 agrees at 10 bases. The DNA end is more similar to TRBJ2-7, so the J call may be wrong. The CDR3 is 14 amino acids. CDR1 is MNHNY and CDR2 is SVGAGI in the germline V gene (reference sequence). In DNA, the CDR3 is TGTGCCAGCAGTCCCGACAGGGGGCCCTACGAGCAGTACTTC. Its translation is CASSPDRGPYEQYF.

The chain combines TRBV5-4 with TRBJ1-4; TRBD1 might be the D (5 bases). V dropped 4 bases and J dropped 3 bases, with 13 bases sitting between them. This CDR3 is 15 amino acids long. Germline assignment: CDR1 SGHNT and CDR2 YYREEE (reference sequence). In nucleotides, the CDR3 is TGTGCCAGCAGCCCTGGGGAGGGGTCTAATGAAAAACTGTTTTTT. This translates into CASSPGEGSNEKLFF.

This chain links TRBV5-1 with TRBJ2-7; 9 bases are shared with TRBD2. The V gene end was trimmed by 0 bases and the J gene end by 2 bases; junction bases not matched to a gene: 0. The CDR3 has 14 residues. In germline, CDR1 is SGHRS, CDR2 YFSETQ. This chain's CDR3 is CASSLVAGAYEQYF. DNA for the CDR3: TGCGCCAGCAGCTTGGTAGCGGGGGCCTACGAGCAGTACTTC.

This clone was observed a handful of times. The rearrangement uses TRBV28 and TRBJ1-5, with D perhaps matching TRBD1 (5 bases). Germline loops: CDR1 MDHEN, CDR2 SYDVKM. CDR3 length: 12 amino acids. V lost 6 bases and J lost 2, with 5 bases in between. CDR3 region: CASRQGNQPQHF. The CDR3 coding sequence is TGTGCCAGCAGACAGGGCAATCAGCCCCAGCATTTT.